The next 7 T cell receptor beta chains were all read from a single sample in a study of cytomegalovirus exposure and HLA in healthy donors. It was with 60 Vbeta and 13 Jbeta primers that the PCR ran. Measured with immunoSEQ multiplex PCR; TCRdb has only the in-frame clones, and not every one. Among 80,000 to 130,000 clones listed, under 80% were seen once. Sequenced sample: PBMCs. The source of these receptors is a woman aged 18-29 years in good health and CMV-seropositive.

CDR3 DNA sequence: TGCGCCAGCAGCCCTGTCGGGTCCCAGCCCACGCCAGATACGCAGTATTTT. It translates to CASSPVGSQPTPDTQYF. The chain couples TRBV5-1 to TRBJ2-3; D uncertain. Germline assignment: CDR1 SGHRS and CDR2 YFSETQ. This CDR3 is 17 amino acids long. The ends were cut back, 4 bases at V and 4 bases at J, with 22 bases in the middle.

The V and J genes are TRBV7-9 and TRBJ2-1; TRBD2 matches at 8 bases. The CDR3 loop spans 15 amino acids. With V trimmed by 11 bases and J by 4 bases, 13 bases remained unmatched. Per germline, CDR1 SEHNR and CDR2 FQNEAQ (reference sequence). The CDR3 loop reads CAGTSRLAGYNEQFF. DNA for the CDR3: TGTGCCGGAACCAGTCGTCTAGCGGGTTACAATGAGCAGTTCTTC.

This chain's CDR3 is CASSQGSGGYTF. The DNA of the CDR3 is TGTGCCAGCTCTCAAGGTAGCGGGGGCTACACCTTC. This chain links TRBV5-6 with TRBJ1-2; D is unresolved. CDR3 length equals 12 residues. The ends were cut back, 7 bases at V and 8 bases at J, with 15 bases in the middle. The germline gives CDR1 SGHDT, CDR2 YYEEEE.

The chain carries TRBV5-4 and TRBJ2-3, with TRBD2 identical over 7 bases. The CDR3 covers 16 residues. Trimming at V came to 2 bases and at J to 6 bases, leaving 12 bases not matched to a gene. Germline CDR1 SGHNT, CDR2 YYREEE (reference sequence). The CDR3 loop reads CASSFFRAGIGDTQYF. CDR3 DNA: TGTGCCAGCAGCTTCTTCCGAGCGGGAATTGGGGATACGCAGTATTTT.

The V and J genes are TRBV4-1 and TRBJ1-2; 8 bases align to TRBD1. The CDR3 spans 18 residues. V shed 5 bases and J 0 bases; nucleotides not matched to a gene: 14. In germline, CDR1 is MGHRA, CDR2 YSYEKL. The CDR3 region is CASSAPPTGQGSNYGYTF. In nucleotides, the CDR3 is TGCGCCAGCAGCGCTCCCCCCACCGGACAGGGATCTAACTATGGCTACACCTTC.

This clone was observed a single time. The chain uses TRBV7-9 and TRBJ2-1; 13 positions agree with TRBD2. CDR1 is SEHNR, CDR2 FQNEAQ, per germline (reference sequence). This CDR3 region has 13 residues. The junction had 2 bases not matched to a gene; V was cut back by 7 bases and J by 8 bases. Here the CDR3 DNA reads TGTGCCAGCAACGGACTAGCGGGAGATGAGCAGTTCTTC. Encoded protein: CASNGLAGDEQFF. Full variable domain (rest looked up from reference TRBV7-9 and TRBJ2-1): DTGVSQNPRHKITKRGQNVTFRCDPISEHNRLYWYRQTLGQGPEFLTYFQNEAQLEKSRLLSDRFSAERPKGSFSTLEIQRTEQGDSAMYLCASNGLAGDEQFFGPGTRLTVL.

V gene TRBV27 combines with J gene TRBJ2-7, with 14 bases lining up with TRBD2. The V segment lost 6 bases and the J segment 3 bases; nucleotides outside the gene matches: 1. From germline, CDR1 is MNHEY and CDR2 SMNVEV (reference sequence). This CDR3 contains 14 residues. The CDR3 DNA reads TGTGCCAGCAGGGGGACTAGCGGGAGCTACGAGCAGTACTTC. It encodes CASRGTSGSYEQYF.